This TCR beta chain derives from a study of T cells after yellow fever vaccination. Study overall: Each low-cell-number fraction was prepared by means of SMART-Seq v4 Ultra Low Input. Whole-study findings and limits: Some clonotypes, a small share, were shared between CD4 and CD8 compartments. Peak timing came faster in the weaker secondary response, day 5 versus 15. Abundant clonotypes from the bulk population could have been carried over as contaminants into FACS-sorted repertoires.

TCRdb used MiXCR to reprocess the 5' RACE reads, holding one entry per CDR3 protein. Among hundreds of thousands of distinct CDR3 sequences, 9% to 15% were seen once, and the ten largest hold 15%. Points on this clonotype: Its antigen is undetermined.

With 2 bases removed from V and 3 bases from J, the gap between germline ends came to 9 bases. CDR1 SGDLS and CDR2 YYNGEE come from the germline V gene. The CDR3 runs 14 residues. The V gene is TRBV9, the J gene TRBJ1-5; D is uncertain. The TCR comes from a man younger than 45 who received the YFV17D yellow fever vaccine. The specimen was PBMCs, collected on the day of the yellow fever booster vaccination. DNA for the CDR3: TGTGCCAGCAGCGTTTGGCCGGTCAATCAGCCCCAGCATTTT. Protein product: CASSVWPVNQPQHF.